Listed here are 26 T cell receptor beta chains from one sample, sequenced in a study of blood T cell repertoires in COVID-19. Here immunoSEQ multiplex PCR was the method, and the copy in TCRdb shows in-frame clones only, minus some. This sample has 150,000 to 250,000 clones, with about four fifths found just once. Sequencing was carried out using peripheral blood. Source of these receptors: a woman in her thirties or forties with COVID-19, enrolled during active disease.

The V and J genes are TRBV18 and TRBJ2-7; D perhaps matches TRBD1 (5 bases). Trimming took 5 bases from V and 1 from J, leaving 12 bases between them. The CDR3 totals 14 residues. Germline V lookup: CDR1 KGHSH, CDR2 LQKENI. The CDR3 protein is CASSSTGISYEQYF. DNA for the CDR3: TGTGCCAGCTCATCCACAGGCATATCCTACGAGCAGTACTTC.

This clone appeared a few times. This chain uses TRBV29-1 with TRBJ1-1; a possible D gene is TRBD1 (6 bases). The length of the CDR3 is 13 residues. The V gene lost 8 bases and the J gene lost 7 bases, with 20 bases spanning the gap. The V gene's germline CDR1 is SQVTM and CDR2 ANQGSEA. This chain's CDR3 is CSLRQVGTNEAFF. The CDR3 DNA is TGCAGCCTTAGACAGGTAGGCACGAATGAAGCTTTCTTT.

The chain is built from TRBV2 and TRBJ2-1; 9 nucleotides match TRBD2. CDR3 length equals 15 residues. Unmatched junction bases numbered 11, after V lost 6 bases and J lost 8 bases. Germline V gives CDR1 SNHLY, CDR2 FYNNEI. DNA for the CDR3: TGTGCCAGCAGGCGCCTAGCGGGATCTACGGATGAGCAGTTCTTC. Translating it yields CASRRLAGSTDEQFF.

The CDR3 sequence is CASSQDKRGGTHEQYF. Written as DNA, the CDR3 is TGCGCCAGCAGCCAAGACAAGCGGGGGGGCACCCACGAGCAGTACTTC. The rearrangement links TRBV4-3 to TRBJ2-7; TRBD2 matches 10 bases. V trimming: 0 bases; J trimming: 5 bases; junction bases outside the gene matches: 7. CDR3 length: 16 residues. Germline V gives CDR1 LGHNA, CDR2 YSLEER.

The J gene is TRBJ1-2, the V gene TRBV27, with 8 bases lining up with TRBD1. Trimming removed 7 bases from V and 3 bases from J; junction bases left unmatched: 7. Looked up from germline, CDR1 is MNHEY and CDR2 is SMNVEV (reference sequence). The CDR3 totals 14 residues. CDR3 DNA sequence: TGTGCCAGCAACCCGACAGGGGCCCACTATGGCTACACCTTC. This codes for CASNPTGAHYGYTF.

This clone was counted only a few times. The chain combines TRBV4-1 with TRBJ1-5; D call uncertain. CDR1 is MGHRA, CDR2 YSYEKL, per germline. This CDR3 is 16 amino acids long. Trimming stripped 1 base from V and 4 bases from J, with 14 bases between. The CDR3 sequence: CASSQGGRRMNQPQHF. Here the CDR3 DNA reads TGCGCCAGCAGCCAAGGTGGGAGGCGGATGAATCAGCCCCAGCATTTT.

The chain uses TRBV7-8 and TRBJ2-4; 8 bases agree with TRBD2. CDR1 and CDR2 from the germline V gene are SGHVS and FQNEAQ. With V trimmed by 4 bases and J by 7 bases, 15 bases remained unmatched. The CDR3 sequence is 17 residues long. CDR3 amino acids: CASSSDTGMREVNIQYF. CDR3 sequence (DNA): TGTGCCAGCAGCTCCGATACAGGGATGCGGGAGGTGAACATTCAGTACTTC.

This chain connects TRBV7-6 to TRBJ2-7; D is perhaps TRBD2 (6 bases). The CDR3 loop spans 14 amino acids. Per germline, CDR1 SGHVS and CDR2 FNYEAQ. Between the trimmed V and J ends, which lost 4 bases and 6 bases, there was a span of 16 bases. In nucleotides, the CDR3 is TGTGCCAGCAGCTGGTCCCGGGACTTACCCGAGCAGTACTTC. Amino acid sequence: CASSWSRDLPEQYF.

This clone was recorded only once. The chain uses TRBV6-2 or TRBV6-3 and TRBJ2-3, with 8 bases aligning to TRBD2. The CDR3 is made up of 16 amino acids. V shed 2 bases and J 1 base; nucleotides not matched to a gene: 5. Germline CDR1 reads MNHEY; CDR2 reads SVGEGT. In nucleotides, the CDR3 is TGTGCCAGCAGTTACGAGCGGGAGACCCGCACAGATACGCAGTATTTT. The encoded protein is CASSYERETRTDTQYF.

The chain combines TRBV7-9 with TRBJ1-4; tentatively, D is TRBD1 (6 bases). V lost 1 base and J lost 7, with 19 bases in between. The CDR3 consists of 17 residues. Germline V gene sequence: CDR1 SEHNR, CDR2 FQNEAQ (reference sequence). The CDR3 loop reads CASSLGETGREVEKLFF. DNA of the CDR3: TGTGCCAGCAGCTTAGGGGAGACAGGCCGAGAGGTTGAAAAACTGTTTTTT.

This clone was counted once. V is TRBV7-6 and J is TRBJ2-1, with 11 bases identical to TRBD2. V trimming: 5 bases; J trimming: 8 bases; junction bases outside the gene matches: 8. The CDR3 is 15 residues long. The germline gives CDR1 SGHVS, CDR2 FNYEAQ. The CDR3 is CASSPGLAEMDEQFF. Here the CDR3 DNA reads TGTGCCAGCAGCCCGGGACTAGCGGAGATGGATGAGCAGTTCTTC.

This chain links TRBV29-1 with TRBJ2-1, with 8 bases fitting TRBD1. The length of the CDR3 is 12 residues. Germline V gene data show CDR1 as SQVTM and CDR2 as ANQGSEA. Trimming removed 3 bases from V and 8 bases from J; junction bases left unmatched: 3. This CDR3 is CSVEPGGHEQFF. For the CDR3, the DNA is TGCAGCGTTGAGCCAGGGGGCCATGAGCAGTTCTTC.

To note about this clone: This CDR3 is also generated by other DNA sequences in the sample. The V gene is TRBV18, the J gene TRBJ2-5, with 16 bases identical to TRBD2. The CDR3 extends over 17 amino acids. Germline CDR1 reads KGHSH; CDR2 reads LQKENI. Trimming removed 0 bases from V and 4 bases from J; junction bases left unmatched: 2. CDR3 sequence reads: CASSPPGLAGGRETQYF. The CDR3 DNA sequence: TGTGCCAGCTCACCACCGGGACTAGCGGGAGGGAGAGAGACCCAGTACTTC.

The CDR3 sequence is CASSSRVGENTEAFF. CDR3 coding DNA: TGTGCCAGCAGCTCCAGGGTTGGGGAGAACACTGAAGCTTTCTTT. The V gene is TRBV7-2, the J gene TRBJ1-1; possible D gene TRBD1, 5 bases. The V end was cut by 4 bases, the J end by 1 base, with 13 bases between. This CDR3 has 15 amino acids. CDR1 is SGHTA, CDR2 FQGNSA, per germline.

The V call is TRBV29-1, the J call TRBJ2-3, with TRBD2 matching 12 bases. The germline V gene has CDR1 SQVTM and CDR2 ANQGSEA. CDR3 size: 20 residues. J gave up 1 base and V 3 bases, and 17 bases lay outside the gene matches. The CDR3 bases are TGCAGCGTTGAGGGAACGGGCCTAGCGACTAGCGGGGGAGGCACAGATACGCAGTATTTT. Amino acid sequence: CSVEGTGLATSGGGTDTQYF.

The chain employs TRBV7-2 and TRBJ1-1; D gene uncertain. This CDR3 contains 14 residues. Per the germline V gene, CDR1 is SGHTA and CDR2 is FQGNSA. V was trimmed by 0 bases and J by 5 bases, leaving 10 bases between them. The CDR3 loop is CASSLARGGTEAFF. CDR3 nucleotide sequence: TGTGCCAGCAGCTTAGCCCGAGGTGGGACTGAAGCTTTCTTT.

The V and J genes are TRBV6-6 and TRBJ1-1; D gene ambiguous. The CDR3 has 13 amino acids. The germline V and J ends were trimmed by 6 bases and 5 bases, with 13 bases remaining between them. The germline V gene has CDR1 MNHNY and CDR2 SVGAGI (reference sequence). The CDR3 nucleotides are TGTGCCAGCAGCTCCGACTCAGTGACTGAAGCTTTCTTT. Residues: CASSSDSVTEAFF.

The chain couples TRBV19 to TRBJ2-5; TRBD1 aligns across 7 bases. Germline CDR1 and CDR2: LNHDA and SQIVND (reference sequence). The length of the CDR3 is 14 residues. Trimming took 5 bases from V and 5 from J; bases not matched to a gene: 8. This CDR3 reads CASSPRGPWETQYF. The CDR3 DNA is TGTGCCAGTAGTCCAAGGGGGCCATGGGAGACCCAGTACTTC.

V usage is TRBV27 and J usage is TRBJ2-7, with 10 bases fitting TRBD2. The J segment lost 0 bases and the V segment lost 5 bases, leaving 13 bases of the junction unmatched. Germline CDR1 MNHEY, CDR2 SMNVEV (reference sequence). CDR3 length: 18 residues. CDR3 sequence (DNA): TGTGCCAGCAGTCACCAAGCGGGAGGGTCCGACCTCTCCTACGAGCAGTACTTC. Its translation is CASSHQAGGSDLSYEQYF.

The chain joins TRBV6-2 or TRBV6-3 to TRBJ2-3; TRBD2 aligns across 14 bases. V trimming: 1 base; J trimming: 5 bases; junction bases outside the gene matches: 2. Germline values: CDR1 MNHEY, CDR2 SVGEGT. This CDR3 spans 16 amino acids. The CDR3 region has the DNA TGTGCCAGCAGTTACTTCGGACTAGCGGGGGGAGATACGCAGTATTTT. Protein product: CASSYFGLAGGDTQYF.

This chain connects TRBV7-3 to TRBJ1-3; D is perhaps TRBD1 (6 bases). The CDR3 runs 16 residues. The V end was cut by 2 bases, the J end by 0 bases, with 11 bases between. Germline V gene lookup returns CDR1 SGHTA and CDR2 FQGTGA. The CDR3 sequence: CASSLGGMNSGNTIYF. The CDR3 DNA follows: TGTGCCAGCAGCTTAGGGGGCATGAACTCTGGAAACACCATATATTTT.

The chain joins TRBV7-2 to TRBJ2-7; maybe TRBD1 (5 bases). The CDR3 extends over 15 amino acids. Per germline, CDR1 SGHTA and CDR2 FQGNSA. V was shortened by 3 bases and J by 2 bases, with 14 bases between the two germline ends. The CDR3 DNA reads TGTGCCAGCAGCTTCGACAGACAAAGCGCCTACGAGCAGTACTTC. It is translated as CASSFDRQSAYEQYF.

V gene TRBV7-2 combines with J gene TRBJ2-3; 8 positions match TRBD2. J lost 4 bases, V lost 3 bases, and 6 bases had no gene match. CDR1 and CDR2 from the germline V gene are SGHTA and FQGNSA. The CDR3 extends over 15 amino acids. The CDR3 here is CASSFTGTRADTQYF. CDR3 bases: TGTGCCAGCAGCTTCACCGGGACTAGAGCAGATACGCAGTATTTT. The full variable domain, rest sourced from reference TRBV7-2 and TRBJ2-3, is GAGVSQSPSNKVTEKGKDVELRCDPISGHTALYWYRQSLGQGLEFLIYFQGNSAPDKSGLPSDRFSAERTGGSVSTLTIQRTQQEDSAVYLCASSFTGTRADTQYFGPGTRLTVL.

Notes on this clone: Distinct nucleotide sequences in the sample also encode this CDR3. The CDR3 loop reads CASSALAGGRETQYF. The CDR3 coding sequence is TGTGCCAGCAGCGCCCTAGCGGGGGGGAGGGAGACCCAGTACTTC. V is TRBV9 and J is TRBJ2-5; the match to TRBD2 covers 12 bases. Germline CDR1 is SGDLS and CDR2 is YYNGEE. The CDR3 is 15 amino acids. V lost 3 bases to trimming and J lost 5 bases; unmatched junction nucleotides: 5.

The V gene is TRBV7-2, the J gene TRBJ1-4; tentative D call: TRBD1 (5 bases). From germline, CDR1 is SGHTA and CDR2 FQGNSA. The CDR3 covers 14 residues. The V end was cut by 5 bases, the J end by 4 bases, with 11 bases between. The CDR3 nucleotides read TGTGCCAGCAGCCACGGGGGGTATAATGAAAAACTGTTTTTT. This gives the protein CASSHGGYNEKLFF. Full variable domain (outside the CDR3, taken from reference TRBV7-2 and TRBJ1-4): GAGVSQSPSNKVTEKGKDVELRCDPISGHTALYWYRQSLGQGLEFLIYFQGNSAPDKSGLPSDRFSAERTGGSVSTLTIQRTQQEDSAVYLCASSHGGYNEKLFFGSGTQLSVL.

The chain recombines TRBV10-3 with TRBJ1-5; TRBD1 matches 7 bases. CDR1 ENHRY and CDR2 SYGVKD come from the germline V gene. The junction had 9 bases not matched to a gene; V was cut back by 6 bases and J by 7 bases. CDR3 length equals 14 residues. In DNA, the CDR3 is TGTGCCATCAGACCAGACAGGGCTGGCCAGCCCCAGCATTTT. It translates to CAIRPDRAGQPQHF.